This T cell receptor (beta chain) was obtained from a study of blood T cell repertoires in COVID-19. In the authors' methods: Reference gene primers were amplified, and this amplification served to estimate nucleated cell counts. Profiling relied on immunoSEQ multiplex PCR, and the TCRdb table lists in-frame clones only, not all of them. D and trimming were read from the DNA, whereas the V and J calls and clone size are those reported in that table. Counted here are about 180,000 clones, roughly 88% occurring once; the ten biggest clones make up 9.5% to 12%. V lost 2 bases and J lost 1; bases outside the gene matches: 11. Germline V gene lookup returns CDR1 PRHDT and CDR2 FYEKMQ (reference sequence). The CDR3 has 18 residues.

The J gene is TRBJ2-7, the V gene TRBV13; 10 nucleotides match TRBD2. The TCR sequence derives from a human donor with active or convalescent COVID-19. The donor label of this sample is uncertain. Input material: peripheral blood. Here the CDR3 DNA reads TGTGCCAGCAGCTTATGGGGACAGCGGGAGGGCCCTTCCTACGAGCAGTACTTC. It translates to CASSLWGQREGPSYEQYF.